This note documents a single TCR beta chain sequence. Trimming took 5 bases from V and 1 from J; bases not matched to a gene: 8. CDR1 and CDR2 (germline): SGHAT, FQNNGV. This CDR3 is built from 16 residues. Participant ages covered about 18 to 90 years across approximately 25 US areas. Membership in each cohort depended on participant-reported clinical history. Recovery meant two consecutive negative NP/OP PCR tests, professional clearance, or resolved symptoms. The data were taken from a study of blood T cell repertoires in COVID-19. Background on the study: Nucleic acid was either cDNA or gDNA, and it came from T cells, B-cell-depleted T cells, or PBMCs.

The protocol was immunoSEQ multiplex PCR, while the TCRdb copy is restricted to in-frame clones and leaves out a portion. The sample holds some 130,000 clones, over 65% seen once. The TCR sequence derives from a woman in her fifties or sixties who had recovered from COVID-19. This sequence joins TRBV11-2 and TRBJ2-1, with 7 bases aligning to TRBD1. Sequencing input: PBMCs or T cells enriched from blood (not recorded which). The CDR3 region is CASSPEPGQSYNEQFF. CDR3 coding DNA: TGTGCCAGCAGCCCAGAGCCGGGACAGTCCTACAATGAGCAGTTCTTC.